This TCR beta chain stems from a study of blood T cell repertoires in COVID-19. For the study at large: COVID-19 samples collected from the United States, Italy and Spain covered acute and convalescent phases.

The repertoire was sequenced with immunoSEQ multiplex PCR; TCRdb's copy has only in-frame clones and lacks some. The sample has about 180,000 clones, 85% to 90% seen once; the top ten hold around 2%. Germline-derived CDR1 and CDR2 are MGHRA and YSYEKL. The CDR3 extends over 15 amino acids. The V segment lost 4 bases and the J segment 3 bases; nucleotides outside the gene matches: 6. The chain recombines TRBV4-1 with TRBJ1-1; TRBD1 agrees at 9 bases. Input material: PBMCs or T cells enriched from blood (not recorded which). This receptor was identified in a woman aged 40 to 50 with acute COVID-19. The CDR3 protein is CASSLNRGQDTEAFF. CDR3 DNA sequence: TGCGCCAGCAGCCTTAACAGGGGGCAGGACACTGAAGCTTTCTTT.